The present T cell receptor beta chain was sequenced within a study of OX40 agonist ivuxolimab in advanced cancers. Blood sampling took place at baseline, cycle 4 day 1, and cycle 7 day 1. The data were produced by immunoSEQ multiplex PCR, yet TCRdb's version contains in-frame clones alone and is incomplete. The table records some 50,000 clones, roughly 84% of them present only once. The specimen was CD4+ or CD8+ T cells sorted from blood, collected in a trial of the OX40 agonist ivuxolimab. The TCR sequence derives from an adult with an advanced solid tumor such as melanoma, head and neck, liver or kidney cancer.

The CDR3, as DNA: TGTGCCAGCAGGACCGGGACTAGCGGGACAGATACGCAGTATTTT. Translation gives CASRTGTSGTDTQYF. The chain uses TRBV2 and TRBJ2-3; 12 bases are a match to TRBD2. The CDR3 is 15 amino acids. Germline CDR1 reads SNHLY; CDR2 reads FYNNEI. Trimming cost V 6 bases and J 3 bases; bases outside gene matches: 4.